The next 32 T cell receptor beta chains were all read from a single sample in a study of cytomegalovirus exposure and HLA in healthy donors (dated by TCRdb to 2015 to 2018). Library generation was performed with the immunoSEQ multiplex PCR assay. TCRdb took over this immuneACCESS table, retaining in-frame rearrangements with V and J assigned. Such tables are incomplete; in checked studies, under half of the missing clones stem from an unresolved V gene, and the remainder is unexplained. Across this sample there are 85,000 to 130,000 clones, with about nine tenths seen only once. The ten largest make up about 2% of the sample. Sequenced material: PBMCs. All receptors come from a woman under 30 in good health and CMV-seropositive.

The DNA of the CDR3 is TGTGCCAGTAGGACAGGGAGGGGAAATTATGGTGGCTACACCTTC. Translated, it gives CASRTGRGNYGGYTF. The chain employs TRBV28 and TRBJ1-2; 8 positions match TRBD1. The V gene end was trimmed by 9 bases and the J gene end by 7 bases; junction bases not matched to a gene: 16. The CDR3 spans 15 residues. Looked up from germline, CDR1 is MDHEN and CDR2 is SYDVKM.

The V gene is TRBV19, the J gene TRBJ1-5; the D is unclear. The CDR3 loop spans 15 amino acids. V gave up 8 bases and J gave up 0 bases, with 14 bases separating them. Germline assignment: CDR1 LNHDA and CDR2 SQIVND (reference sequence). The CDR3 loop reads CASSTRVLSNQPQHF. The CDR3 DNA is TGTGCCAGTTCCACCCGGGTCCTTAGCAATCAGCCCCAGCATTTT.

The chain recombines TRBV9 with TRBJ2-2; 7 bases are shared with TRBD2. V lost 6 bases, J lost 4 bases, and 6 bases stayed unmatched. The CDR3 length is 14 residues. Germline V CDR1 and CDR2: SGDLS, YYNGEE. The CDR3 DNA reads TGTGCCAGCAAAGACGGGACTACCACCGGGGAGCTGTTTTTT. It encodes CASKDGTTTGELFF.

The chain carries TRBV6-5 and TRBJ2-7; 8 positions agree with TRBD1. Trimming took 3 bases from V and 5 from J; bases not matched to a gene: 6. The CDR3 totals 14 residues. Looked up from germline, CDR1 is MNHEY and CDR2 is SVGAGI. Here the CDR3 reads CASSYRQGLDEQYF. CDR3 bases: TGTGCCAGCAGTTATCGACAGGGGTTAGACGAGCAGTACTTC.

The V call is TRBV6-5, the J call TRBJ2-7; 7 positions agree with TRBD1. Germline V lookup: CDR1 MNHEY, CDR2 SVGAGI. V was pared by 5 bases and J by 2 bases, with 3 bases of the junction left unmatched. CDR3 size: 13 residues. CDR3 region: CASSTGTAYEQYF. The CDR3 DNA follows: TGTGCCAGCAGTACCGGGACAGCCTACGAGCAGTACTTC.

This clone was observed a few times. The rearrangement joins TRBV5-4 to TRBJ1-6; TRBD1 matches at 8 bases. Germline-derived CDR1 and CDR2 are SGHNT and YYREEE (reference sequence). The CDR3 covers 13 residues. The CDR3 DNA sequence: TGTGCATACTGGGGACAGGATAATTCACCCCTCCACTTT. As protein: CAYWGQDNSPLHF.

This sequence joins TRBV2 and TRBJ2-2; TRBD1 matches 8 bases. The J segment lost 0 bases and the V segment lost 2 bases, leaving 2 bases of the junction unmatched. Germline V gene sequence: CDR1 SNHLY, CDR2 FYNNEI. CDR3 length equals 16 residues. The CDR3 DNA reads TGTGCCAGCAGTGAACAGGGGGCCCCGAACACCGGGGAGCTGTTTTTT. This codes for CASSEQGAPNTGELFF. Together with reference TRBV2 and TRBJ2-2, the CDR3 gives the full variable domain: EPEVTQTPSHQVTQMGQEVILRCVPISNHLYFYWYRQILGQKVEFLVSFYNNEISEKSEIFDDQFSVERPDGSNFTLKIRSTKLEDSAMYFCASSEQGAPNTGELFFGEGSRLTVL.

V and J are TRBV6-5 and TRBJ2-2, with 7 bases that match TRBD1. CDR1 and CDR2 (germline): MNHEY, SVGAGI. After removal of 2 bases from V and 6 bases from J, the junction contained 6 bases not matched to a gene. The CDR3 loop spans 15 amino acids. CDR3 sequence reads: CASSYETGSPGELFF. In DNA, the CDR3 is TGTGCCAGCAGTTACGAGACAGGGTCCCCCGGGGAGCTGTTTTTT.

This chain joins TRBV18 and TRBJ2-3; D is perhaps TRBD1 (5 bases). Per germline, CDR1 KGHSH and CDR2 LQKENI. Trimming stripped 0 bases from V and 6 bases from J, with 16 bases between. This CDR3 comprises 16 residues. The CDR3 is CASSPPAALKGDTQYF. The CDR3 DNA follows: TGTGCCAGCTCACCACCGGCGGCTCTAAAGGGGGATACGCAGTATTTT.

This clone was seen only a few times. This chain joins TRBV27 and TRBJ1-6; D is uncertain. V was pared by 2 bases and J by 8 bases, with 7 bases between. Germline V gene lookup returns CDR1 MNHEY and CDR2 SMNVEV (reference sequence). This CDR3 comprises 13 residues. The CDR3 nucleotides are TGTGCCAGCAGTTTAGGAGGTGATTCACCCCTCCACTTT. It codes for CASSLGGDSPLHF.

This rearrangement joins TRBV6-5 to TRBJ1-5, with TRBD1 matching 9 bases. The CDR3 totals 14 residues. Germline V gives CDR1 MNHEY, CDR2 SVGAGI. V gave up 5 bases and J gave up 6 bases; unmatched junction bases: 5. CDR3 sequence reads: CASSTGDRAQPQHF. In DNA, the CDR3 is TGTGCCAGCAGTACTGGGGACAGGGCTCAGCCCCAGCATTTT.

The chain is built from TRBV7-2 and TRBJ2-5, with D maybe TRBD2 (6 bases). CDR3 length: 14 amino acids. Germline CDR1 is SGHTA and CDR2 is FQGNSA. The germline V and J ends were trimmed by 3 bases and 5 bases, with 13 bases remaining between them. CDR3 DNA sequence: TGTGCCAGCAGCTTCCAGACTAGTCAGGAGACCCAGTACTTC. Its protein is CASSFQTSQETQYF.

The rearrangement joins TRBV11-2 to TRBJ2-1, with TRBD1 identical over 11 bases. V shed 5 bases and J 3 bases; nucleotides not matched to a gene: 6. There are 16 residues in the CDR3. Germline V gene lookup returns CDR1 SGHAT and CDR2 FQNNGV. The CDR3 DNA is TGTGCCAGCAGCCCGACCGGGACAGGGGGCTACAATGAGCAGTTCTTC. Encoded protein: CASSPTGTGGYNEQFF.

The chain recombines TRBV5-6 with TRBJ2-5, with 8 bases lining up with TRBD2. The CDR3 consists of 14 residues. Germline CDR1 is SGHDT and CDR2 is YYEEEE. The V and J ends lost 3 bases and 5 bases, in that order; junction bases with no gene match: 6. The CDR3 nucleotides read TGTGCCAGCAGCTCACAGGGCGGGGGGGAGACCCAGTACTTC. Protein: CASSSQGGGETQYF.

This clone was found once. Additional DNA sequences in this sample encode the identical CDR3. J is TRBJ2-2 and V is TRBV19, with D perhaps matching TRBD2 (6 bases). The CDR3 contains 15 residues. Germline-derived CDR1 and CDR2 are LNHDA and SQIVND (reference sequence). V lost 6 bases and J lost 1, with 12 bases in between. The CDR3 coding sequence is TGTGCCAGTAGCCCGGCCGGGGGGAACACCGGGGAGCTGTTTTTT. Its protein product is CASSPAGGNTGELFF.

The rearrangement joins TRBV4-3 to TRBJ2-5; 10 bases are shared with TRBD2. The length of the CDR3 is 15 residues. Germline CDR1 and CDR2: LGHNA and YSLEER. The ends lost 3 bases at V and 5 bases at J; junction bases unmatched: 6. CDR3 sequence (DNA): TGCGCCAGCAGCCAGGAGCGGGGGGGCTGGGAGACCCAGTACTTC. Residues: CASSQERGGWETQYF.

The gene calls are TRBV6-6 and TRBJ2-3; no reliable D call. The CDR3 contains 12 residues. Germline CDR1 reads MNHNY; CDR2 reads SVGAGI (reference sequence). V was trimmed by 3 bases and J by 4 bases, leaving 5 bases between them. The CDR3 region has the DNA TGTGCCAGCAGTTATTATTCAGATACGCAGTATTTT. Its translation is CASSYYSDTQYF.

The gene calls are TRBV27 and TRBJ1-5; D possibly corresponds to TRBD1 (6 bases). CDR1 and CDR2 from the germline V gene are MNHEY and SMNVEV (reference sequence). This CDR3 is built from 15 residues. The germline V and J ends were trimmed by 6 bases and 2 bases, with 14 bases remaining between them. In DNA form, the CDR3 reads TGTGCCAGCAGACGGGGGGCGGTGGGCAATCAGCCCCAGCATTTT. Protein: CASRRGAVGNQPQHF.

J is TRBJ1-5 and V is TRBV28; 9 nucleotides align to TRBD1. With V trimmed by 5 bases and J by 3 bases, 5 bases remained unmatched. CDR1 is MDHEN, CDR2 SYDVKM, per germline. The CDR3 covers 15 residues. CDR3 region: CASSEYRGLNQPQHF. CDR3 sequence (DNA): TGTGCCAGCAGTGAATACAGGGGGCTCAATCAGCCCCAGCATTTT.

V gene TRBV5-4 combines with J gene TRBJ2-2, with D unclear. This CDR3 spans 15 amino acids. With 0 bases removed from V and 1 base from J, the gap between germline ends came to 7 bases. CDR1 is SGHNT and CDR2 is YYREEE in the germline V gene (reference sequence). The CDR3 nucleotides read TGTGCCAGCAGCTTGGTTCCGGGGAACACCGGGGAGCTGTTTTTT. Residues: CASSLVPGNTGELFF.

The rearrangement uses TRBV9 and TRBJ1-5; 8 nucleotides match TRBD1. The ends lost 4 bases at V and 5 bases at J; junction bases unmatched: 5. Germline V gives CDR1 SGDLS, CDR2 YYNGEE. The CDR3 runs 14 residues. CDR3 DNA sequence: TGTGCCAGCAGCACCGGACAGGGCGATCAGCCCCAGCATTTT. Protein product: CASSTGQGDQPQHF. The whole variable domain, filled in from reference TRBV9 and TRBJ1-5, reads DSGVTQTPKHLITATGQRVTLRCSPRSGDLSVYWYQQSLDQGLQFLIQYYNGEERAKGNILERFSAQQFPDLHSELNLSSLELGDSALYFCASSTGQGDQPQHFGDGTRLSIL.

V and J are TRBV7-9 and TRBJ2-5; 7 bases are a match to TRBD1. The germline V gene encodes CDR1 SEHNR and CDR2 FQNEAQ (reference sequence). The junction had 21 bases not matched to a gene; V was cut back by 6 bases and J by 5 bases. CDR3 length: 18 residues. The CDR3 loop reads CASRSPGGLRSDVETQYF. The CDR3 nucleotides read TGTGCCAGCAGATCGCCAGGGGGTCTCCGTTCGGACGTGGAGACCCAGTACTTC.

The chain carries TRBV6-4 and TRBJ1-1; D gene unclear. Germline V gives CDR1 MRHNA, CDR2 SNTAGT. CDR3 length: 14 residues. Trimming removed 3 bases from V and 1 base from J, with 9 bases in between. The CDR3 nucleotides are TGTGCCAGCAGTGAAGAGGCGTCGAACACTGAAGCTTTCTTT. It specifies CASSEEASNTEAFF.

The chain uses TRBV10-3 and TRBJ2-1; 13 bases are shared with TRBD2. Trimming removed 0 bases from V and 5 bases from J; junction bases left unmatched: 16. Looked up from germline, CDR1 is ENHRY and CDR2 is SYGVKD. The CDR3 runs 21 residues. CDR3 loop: CAISESWTSGGPLGPHNEQFF. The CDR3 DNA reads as TGTGCCATCAGTGAGTCCTGGACTAGCGGGGGCCCTTTGGGGCCCCACAATGAGCAGTTCTTC.

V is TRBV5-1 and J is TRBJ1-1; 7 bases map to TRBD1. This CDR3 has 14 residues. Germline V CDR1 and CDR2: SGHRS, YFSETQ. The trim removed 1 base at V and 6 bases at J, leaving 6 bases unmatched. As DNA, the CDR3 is TGCGCCAGCAGCTTGATACAGGGGAAAGCTGAAGCTTTCTTT. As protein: CASSLIQGKAEAFF.

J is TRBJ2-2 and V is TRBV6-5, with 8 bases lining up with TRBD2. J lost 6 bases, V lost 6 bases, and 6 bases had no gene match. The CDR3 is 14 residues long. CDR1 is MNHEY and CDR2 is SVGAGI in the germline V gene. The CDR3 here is CASSERGGPGELFF. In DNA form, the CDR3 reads TGTGCCAGCAGCGAACGGGGGGGCCCCGGGGAGCTGTTTTTT.

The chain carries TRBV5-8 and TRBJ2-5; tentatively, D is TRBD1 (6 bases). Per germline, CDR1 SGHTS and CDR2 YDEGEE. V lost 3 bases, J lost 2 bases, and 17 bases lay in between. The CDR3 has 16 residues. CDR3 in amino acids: CASSSLRGYAQETQYF. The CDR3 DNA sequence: TGTGCCAGCAGCTCACTCAGGGGATACGCACAAGAGACCCAGTACTTC.

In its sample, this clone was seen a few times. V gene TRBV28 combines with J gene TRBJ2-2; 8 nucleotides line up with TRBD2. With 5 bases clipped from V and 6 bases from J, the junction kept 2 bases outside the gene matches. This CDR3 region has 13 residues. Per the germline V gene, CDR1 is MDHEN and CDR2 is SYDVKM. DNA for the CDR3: TGTGCCAGCAGTGGTAGCGGGGCCGGGGAGCTGTTTTTT. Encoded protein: CASSGSGAGELFF. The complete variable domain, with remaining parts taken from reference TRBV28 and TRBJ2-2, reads DVKVTQSSRYLVKRTGEKVFLECVQDMDHENMFWYRQDPGLGLRLIYFSYDVKMKEKGDIPEGYSVSREKKERFSLILESASTNQTSMYLCASSGSGAGELFFGEGSRLTVL.

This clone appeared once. The CDR3 reads CASSFKAGGLDTQYF. The CDR3 nucleotides are TGTGCCAGCAGCTTTAAAGCGGGGGGGTTAGATACGCAGTATTTT. This chain connects TRBV7-9 to TRBJ2-3; 10 bases agree with TRBD2. The germline V gene encodes CDR1 SEHNR and CDR2 FQNEAQ (reference sequence). Trimming cost V 3 bases and J 5 bases; bases outside gene matches: 5. The CDR3 has 15 amino acids.

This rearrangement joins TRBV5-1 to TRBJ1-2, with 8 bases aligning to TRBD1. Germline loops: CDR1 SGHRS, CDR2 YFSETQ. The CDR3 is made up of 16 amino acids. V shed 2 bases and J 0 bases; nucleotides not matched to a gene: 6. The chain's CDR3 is CASSFQGASANYGYTF. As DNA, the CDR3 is TGCGCCAGCAGCTTCCAGGGGGCCTCAGCTAACTATGGCTACACCTTC.

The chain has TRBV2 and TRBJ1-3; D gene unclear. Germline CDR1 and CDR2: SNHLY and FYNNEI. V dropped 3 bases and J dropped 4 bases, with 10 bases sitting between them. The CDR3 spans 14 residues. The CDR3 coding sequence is TGTGCCAGCAGTGACTATTTCTTGGGAAACACCATATATTTT. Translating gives CASSDYFLGNTIYF. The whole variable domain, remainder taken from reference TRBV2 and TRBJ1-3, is EPEVTQTPSHQVTQMGQEVILRCVPISNHLYFYWYRQILGQKVEFLVSFYNNEISEKSEIFDDQFSVERPDGSNFTLKIRSTKLEDSAMYFCASSDYFLGNTIYFGEGSWLTVV.

CDR3 loop: CSVGGDIEAFF. CDR3 sequence (DNA): TGCAGCGTTGGGGGGGATATTGAAGCTTTCTTT. The V call is TRBV29-1, the J call TRBJ1-1, with D perhaps TRBD1 (5 bases). Per germline, CDR1 SQVTM and CDR2 ANQGSEA. The CDR3 covers 11 residues. The germline V and J ends were trimmed by 4 bases and 7 bases, with 10 bases remaining between them.